One sample yielded the 17 T cell receptor beta chains listed below, sequenced in a study of tumor-infiltrating lymphocytes in primary liver carcinoma. A constant-region primer served to make TCR beta cDNA from 500 to 550 ng total RNA. What produced the TCR beta libraries was three nested multiplex PCR rounds using slightly modified ARM-PCR. The study ran its first two PCR rounds for roughly 11 cycles each, using TRBV1-TRBV30 forward primers and a C-beta reverse primer. TCRdb recomputed calls from the multiplex PCR reads with MiXCR, one row per CDR3 protein. The sample lists 25,000 to 30,000 distinct CDR3 sequences; around 78% were seen once. Co-extraction of RNA and DNA was performed on about 20-32 mg of unsorted bulk tissue. The sequenced sample consisted of liver tumor tissue from sampling region 3. This sample's subset: tumor region T3, left-lateral pole. The receptors were gathered from a man between 35 and 55 years old with primary liver carcinoma and hepatitis B virus infection.

Of note for this clonotype: Mismatch with germline at one junction end may stem from a read error. J is TRBJ2-2 and V is TRBV11-2; possibly TRBD2 for D (5 bases). The germline gives CDR1 SGHAT, CDR2 FQNNGV. This CDR3 has 15 residues. CDR3 DNA sequence: TGTGCCGGCATCACCGGGGAGAGGAACACCGGGGAGCTGCTTTTT. Translated: CAGITGERNTGELLF.

A note on this clonotype: A much larger clone differs by one base, so this may be a read error. The chain is built from TRBV13 and TRBJ2-7; D call uncertain. This CDR3 contains 14 residues. The germline gives CDR1 PRHDT, CDR2 FYEKMQ (reference sequence). DNA of the CDR3: TGTACCAGCAACTTACAGCTCCGGAACCCCGAGCAGTACTTC. It translates to CTSNLQLRNPEQYF.

Turning to this clonotype: A much larger clone differs by one base, so this may be a read error. The chain uses TRBV5-4 and TRBJ1-2, with D perhaps matching TRBD1 (5 bases). The CDR3 contains 13 residues. CDR1 is SGHNT, CDR2 YYREEE, per germline (reference sequence). CDR3 in DNA: TGTGCCGGCAGCTTTGTGTGGGACTTTGGCTACACCTTC. Translated: CAGSFVWDFGYTF.

V usage is TRBV5-1 and J usage is TRBJ2-3, with 8 nucleotides matching TRBD2. CDR3 length equals 16 residues. From germline, CDR1 is SGHRS and CDR2 YFSETQ. CDR3 region: CASGLGAGDWGDTQYF. CDR3 coding DNA: TGCGCTAGCGGCTTGGGAGCGGGGGATTGGGGTGATACGCAGTATTTT.

With regard to this clonotype: The junction departs from the called germline gene at one end, perhaps through a read error. The chain joins TRBV6-5 to TRBJ1-6; D is unclear. The CDR3 has 13 amino acids. Germline V gene sequence: CDR1 MNHEY, CDR2 SVGAGI. The CDR3 reads CTSSLRAVSPLHF. CDR3 in DNA: TGTACCAGCAGTTTACGGGCGGTTTCACCTCTCCACTTC.

As concerns this clonotype: Given the absence of the conserved phenylalanine or tryptophan at the CDR3 end, a read error is likely. The V and J genes are TRBV4-3 and TRBJ2-2, with D possibly matching TRBD2 (5 bases). CDR1 is LGHNA and CDR2 is YSLEER in the germline V gene. The CDR3 runs 16 residues. The CDR3 region is CASSQDYWPEAGELFY. The DNA of the CDR3 is TGCGCCAGTAGCCAAGATTATTGGCCGGAGGCCGGGGAACTGTTTTAT.

In the case of this clonotype: Mismatch with germline at one junction end may stem from a read error. The gene calls are TRBV6-2 or TRBV6-3 and TRBJ1-5, with no clear D. CDR1 and CDR2 (germline): MNHEY, SVGEGT. The CDR3 covers 16 residues. CDR3 sequence reads: CANSYSVLANNQPQHF. CDR3 in DNA: TGTGCCAACAGTTACTCGGTCCTTGCCAATAATCAGCCCCAGCATTTT.

The chain uses TRBV7-9 and TRBJ2-7; D call uncertain. V was pared by 1 base and J by 3 bases, with 10 bases between. The CDR3 sequence is 14 residues long. CDR1 and CDR2 from the germline V gene are SEHNR and FQNEAQ (reference sequence). The CDR3: CASSLEGMYYEQYF. The CDR3 DNA sequence: TGTGCCAGCAGCTTAGAGGGCATGTACTACGAGCAGTACTTC.

This clonotype was observed a few times. An end of the junction differs from the germline gene, which may be a read error. The chain carries TRBV7-6 and TRBJ2-7; weak D call: TRBD2 (6 bases). This CDR3 contains 14 residues. Germline CDR1 is SGHVS and CDR2 is FNYEAQ. CDR3 coding DNA: TGTGCCAGCGGCTTGGGGGGTGAGACCTACGAGCAGTACTTC. This sequence encodes CASGLGGETYEQYF.

This clonotype was recorded once. A junction boundary mismatches the germline segment, possibly from a read error. This sequence joins TRBV11-1 and TRBJ2-3, with a possible D match to TRBD2 (5 bases). Germline V gene sequence: CDR1 SGHAT, CDR2 FQDESV (reference sequence). This CDR3 is 15 amino acids long. The CDR3 protein is CAGSLVVGASDTQYF. CDR3 nucleotides: TGTGCCGGCAGTTTAGTAGTGGGAGCTTCAGATACGCAGTATTTT.

The V and J genes are TRBV29-1 and TRBJ1-2; D is possibly TRBD1 (6 bases). The CDR3 is 15 residues long. The germline gives CDR1 SQVTM, CDR2 ANQGSEA. V was trimmed by 2 bases and J by 6 bases, leaving 19 bases between them. In DNA, the CDR3 is TGCAGCGTTGAAAAGGATGTACAGGGAAGAAATGGCTACACCTTC. Its translation: CSVEKDVQGRNGYTF.

In the case of this clonotype: The junction departs from the called germline gene at one end, perhaps through a read error. The V gene is TRBV7-9, the J gene TRBJ2-3; 10 bases fit TRBD1. Looked up from germline, CDR1 is SEHNR and CDR2 is FQNEAQ (reference sequence). This CDR3 has 15 residues. Here the CDR3 reads CASSLRQGATDTQCF. CDR3 sequence (DNA): TGTGCCAGCAGTCTAAGACAGGGGGCCACAGATACGCAGTGTTTT.

Comment on this clonotype: This may arise from a read error, as a much more abundant clone is one base away. The conserved phenylalanine or tryptophan is not found at the CDR3 terminus, so this likely reflects a read error. V and J are TRBV13 and TRBJ2-7; D call uncertain. The CDR3 loop spans 12 amino acids. Germline V CDR1 and CDR2: PRHDT, FYEKMQ (reference sequence). Between the trimmed V and J ends, which lost 0 bases and 5 bases, there was a span of 5 bases. For the CDR3, the DNA is TGTGCCAGCAGCTTAGGGCTCGACGAGCAGTACCAC. Its translation is CASSLGLDEQYH.

Comment on this clonotype: The missing conserved phenylalanine or tryptophan at the end of this CDR3 makes a read error likely. J is TRBJ2-2 and V is TRBV12-3 or TRBV12-4; TRBD2 is a possible D gene (5 bases). V lost 10 bases and J lost 9, with 12 bases in between. This CDR3 region has 11 residues. The CDR3 nucleotides read TGTGCCACCCTGGGAGCCAGGGAGCTGTTTTCT. It codes for CATLGARELFS.

Details on this clonotype: This may be a read error: a much more frequent sequence differs by one nucleotide. The CDR3 loop reads CTSSEQGTEAFF. The CDR3 nucleotides read TGTACCAGCAGTGAACAGGGGACTGAAGCTTTCTTT. V and J are TRBV2 and TRBJ1-1; 7 nucleotides agree with TRBD1. Germline V lookup: CDR1 SNHLY, CDR2 FYNNEI. CDR3 length: 12 residues.

Concerning this clonotype: One end of the junction fails to match germline, which may point to a read error. This sequence joins TRBV11-1 and TRBJ2-5; TRBD1 agrees at 7 bases. Germline lookup yields CDR1 SGHAT and CDR2 FQDESV (reference sequence). CDR3 size: 14 residues. For the CDR3, the DNA is TGTGGCAGCAGTGGACAGGCGGAGGTGGAGACCCAATACTTC. As protein: CGSSGQAEVETQYF.

The chain carries TRBV10-3 and TRBJ2-7; unclear D gene. CDR1 and CDR2 from the germline V gene are ENHRY and SYGVKD. The CDR3 consists of 13 residues. CDR3 sequence reads: CAVSESRADEQYF. CDR3 nucleotides: TGTGCTGTCAGTGAATCTAGGGCGGACGAGCAGTACTTC.